A selection of T cell receptor beta chains follows, all from one sample in a study of technical replicates of blood from four donors. Measured with immunoSEQ multiplex PCR; TCRdb has only the in-frame clones, and not every one. The repertoire holds under 85,000 clones, over 85% seen once, with over 0.35% in the top ten. The sequenced sample consisted of T cells isolated from PBMCs. The receptors were gathered from a human donor in good health. Each CDR3 is given with its conserved first and last residue. The D gene is left open where the match is weak. Only part of the rows carry a size: once, few, many, or a class if the clone is expanded.

D gene: TRBD1
J gene: TRBJ1-2
V gene: TRBV25-1
clone size: NA
CDR3 protein: CASSEFHTGATGYTF
CDR3 DNA: TGTGCCAGCAGTGAATTCCATACAGGGGCGACGGGCTACACCTTC

D gene: TRBD1
J gene: TRBJ2-2
V gene: TRBV7-9
clone size: NA
CDR3 protein: CASRPGQGSTGELFF
CDR3 DNA: TGTGCCAGCAGACCAGGACAGGGATCCACCGGGGAGCTGTTTTTT

D gene: TRBD1
J gene: TRBJ2-7
V gene: TRBV30
clone size: once
CDR3 protein: CAWGTGPYEQYF
CDR3 DNA: TGTGCCTGGGGGACAGGCCCCTACGAGCAGTACTTC

D gene: NA
J gene: TRBJ2-1
V gene: TRBV4-3
clone size: NA
CDR3 protein: CASSRILLSYNEQFF
CDR3 DNA: TGCGCCAGCAGCCGAATACTCCTATCCTACAATGAGCAGTTCTTC

D gene: NA
J gene: TRBJ1-2
V gene: TRBV18
clone size: NA
CDR3 protein: CASSRLADYGYTF
CDR3 DNA: TGTGCCAGCTCCCGGCTGGCGGACTATGGCTACACCTTC

D gene: NA
J gene: TRBJ1-5
V gene: TRBV10-3
clone size: NA
CDR3 protein: CAISERGFNQPQHF
CDR3 DNA: TGTGCCATCAGTGAGAGGGGCTTTAATCAGCCCCAGCATTTT

D gene: NA
J gene: TRBJ2-1
V gene: TRBV6-1
clone size: NA
CDR3 protein: CASSDSGESYNEQFF
CDR3 DNA: TGTGCCAGCAGTGACTCGGGGGAGTCTTACAATGAGCAGTTCTTC

D gene: NA
J gene: TRBJ2-7
V gene: TRBV5-1
clone size: NA
CDR3 protein: CASSLSPGLEVYEQYF
CDR3 DNA: TGCGCCAGCAGCTTATCACCGGGTCTAGAGGTCTACGAGCAGTACTTC

D gene: NA
J gene: TRBJ1-3
V gene: TRBV7-3
clone size: NA
CDR3 protein: CASSLNGRRAGNTIYF
CDR3 DNA: TGTGCCAGCAGCCTAAATGGTCGCAGGGCTGGAAACACCATATATTTT

D gene: TRBD2
J gene: TRBJ2-7
V gene: TRBV7-8
clone size: NA
CDR3 protein: CASSLRREGRSEQYF
CDR3 DNA: TGTGCCAGCAGCTTAAGGCGGGAGGGCCGCAGCGAGCAGTACTTC

D gene: TRBD1
J gene: TRBJ1-2
V gene: TRBV2
clone size: NA
CDR3 protein: CASRGQGSGGYTF
CDR3 DNA: TGTGCCAGCAGGGGACAGGGGAGTGGTGGCTACACCTTC

D gene: TRBD1
J gene: TRBJ1-2
V gene: TRBV7-9
clone size: NA
CDR3 protein: CASSDPDRGRYGYTF
CDR3 DNA: TGTGCCAGCAGCGACCCGGACAGGGGGAGATATGGCTACACCTTC

D gene: NA
J gene: TRBJ1-1
V gene: TRBV6-5
clone size: NA
CDR3 protein: CASSSPTEKNTEAFF
CDR3 DNA: TGTGCCAGCAGTTCCCCGACAGAAAAGAACACTGAAGCTTTCTTT

D gene: TRBD1
J gene: TRBJ1-1
V gene: TRBV30
clone size: NA
CDR3 protein: CAWSVVRGPEVNTEAFF
CDR3 DNA: TGTGCCTGGAGTGTAGTAAGGGGGCCTGAGGTGAACACTGAAGCTTTCTTT

D gene: NA
J gene: TRBJ2-7
V gene: TRBV7-9
clone size: NA
CDR3 protein: CASSPTGLEQYF
CDR3 DNA: TGTGCCAGCAGCCCTACAGGGCTCGAGCAGTACTTC

D gene: NA
J gene: TRBJ2-3
V gene: TRBV5-6
clone size: NA
CDR3 protein: CASSYSTDTQYF
CDR3 DNA: TGTGCCAGCAGCTACTCGACAGATACGCAGTATTTT

D gene: TRBD1
J gene: TRBJ2-5
V gene: TRBV5-1
clone size: NA
CDR3 protein: CASSLGGTEQETQYF
CDR3 DNA: TGCGCCAGCAGCTTGGGAGGGACAGAACAAGAGACCCAGTACTTC

D gene: TRBD1
J gene: TRBJ1-2
V gene: TRBV29-1
clone size: NA
CDR3 protein: CSVDELGTGFYGYTF
CDR3 DNA: TGCAGCGTTGATGAATTAGGGACAGGCTTCTATGGCTACACCTTC

D gene: NA
J gene: TRBJ2-3
V gene: TRBV14
clone size: NA
CDR3 protein: CASSRPGSEHTDTQYF
CDR3 DNA: TGTGCCAGCAGCCGTCCAGGGTCCGAACACACAGATACGCAGTATTTT

D gene: NA
J gene: TRBJ2-5
V gene: TRBV11-2
clone size: NA
CDR3 protein: CASSRGDFQETQYF
CDR3 DNA: TGTGCCAGCAGCCGAGGGGACTTTCAAGAGACCCAGTACTTC

D gene: NA
J gene: TRBJ1-1
V gene: TRBV10-3
clone size: NA
CDR3 protein: CATRTDMNTEAFF
CDR3 DNA: TGTGCCACCCGGACAGATATGAACACTGAAGCTTTCTTT

D gene: NA
J gene: TRBJ2-7
V gene: TRBV2
clone size: NA
CDR3 protein: CASQRQIYEQYF
CDR3 DNA: TGTGCCTCGCAAAGACAGATCTACGAGCAGTACTTC

D gene: TRBD1
J gene: TRBJ1-1
V gene: TRBV6-6
clone size: NA
CDR3 protein: CASSSRDRAPNTEAFF
CDR3 DNA: TGTGCCAGCAGTTCTCGGGACAGGGCACCGAACACTGAAGCTTTCTTT

D gene: TRBD1
J gene: TRBJ1-2
V gene: TRBV4-3
clone size: NA
CDR3 protein: CASSQGQGAYGYTF
CDR3 DNA: TGCGCCAGCAGCCAAGGACAGGGGGCCTATGGCTACACCTTC

D gene: NA
J gene: TRBJ2-7
V gene: TRBV14
clone size: NA
CDR3 protein: CASSEQAATYEQYF
CDR3 DNA: TGTGCCAGCAGCGAACAGGCAGCCACCTACGAGCAGTACTTC

D gene: NA
J gene: TRBJ2-1
V gene: TRBV19
clone size: NA
CDR3 protein: CASKSDSEAYNEQFF
CDR3 DNA: TGTGCCAGTAAATCCGACAGTGAGGCCTACAATGAGCAGTTCTTC

D gene: NA
J gene: TRBJ1-4
V gene: TRBV5-6
clone size: once
CDR3 protein: CASSLSRVTREKLFF
CDR3 DNA: TGTGCCAGCAGTTTGAGCAGGGTTACAAGGGAAAAACTGTTTTTT

D gene: NA
J gene: TRBJ2-1
V gene: TRBV9
clone size: NA
CDR3 protein: CASSPLSRGEQFF
CDR3 DNA: TGTGCCAGCAGCCCCCTCTCTAGGGGTGAGCAGTTCTTC